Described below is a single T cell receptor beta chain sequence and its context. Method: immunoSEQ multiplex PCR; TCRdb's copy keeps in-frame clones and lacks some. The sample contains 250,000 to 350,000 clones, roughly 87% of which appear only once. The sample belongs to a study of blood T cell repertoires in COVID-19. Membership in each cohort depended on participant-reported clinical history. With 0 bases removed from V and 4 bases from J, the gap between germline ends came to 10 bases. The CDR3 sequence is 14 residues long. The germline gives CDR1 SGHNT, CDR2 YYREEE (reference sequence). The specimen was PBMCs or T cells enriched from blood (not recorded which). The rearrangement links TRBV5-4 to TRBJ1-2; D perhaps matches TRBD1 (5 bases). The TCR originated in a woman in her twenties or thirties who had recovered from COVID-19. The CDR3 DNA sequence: TGTGCCAGCAGCTTGGATCCAGGGCGCTATGGCTACACCTTC. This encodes CASSLDPGRYGYTF.